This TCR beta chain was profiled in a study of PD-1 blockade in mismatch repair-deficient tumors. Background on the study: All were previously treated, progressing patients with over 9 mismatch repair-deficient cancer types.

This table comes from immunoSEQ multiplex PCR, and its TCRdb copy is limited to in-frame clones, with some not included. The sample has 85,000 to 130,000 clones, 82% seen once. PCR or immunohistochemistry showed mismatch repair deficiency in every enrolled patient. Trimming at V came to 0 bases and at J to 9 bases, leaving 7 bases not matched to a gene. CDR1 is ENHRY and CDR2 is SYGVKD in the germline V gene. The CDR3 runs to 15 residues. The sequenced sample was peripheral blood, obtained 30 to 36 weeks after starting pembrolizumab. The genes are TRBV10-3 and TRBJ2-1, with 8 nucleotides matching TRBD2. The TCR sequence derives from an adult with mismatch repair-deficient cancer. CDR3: CAISESLAGISEQFF. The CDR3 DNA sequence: TGTGCCATCAGTGAGTCGCTAGCGGGCATTAGTGAGCAGTTCTTC.